The source of this T cell receptor beta chain is a study of multiple sclerosis patients with progressive multifocal leukoencephalopathy. Measured with immunoSEQ multiplex PCR; TCRdb has only the in-frame clones, and not every one. The top ten hold roughly 1.6% of the sample, which has over 25,000 clones, roughly 90% seen once. Indicated time point: more than 5 months of natalizumab therapy. V was pared by 1 base and J by 6 bases, with 10 bases between. CDR3 length equals 14 residues. Germline V gene lookup returns CDR1 LGHNA and CDR2 YSLEER. V is TRBV4-3 and J is TRBJ1-5; no clear D. The source of this sequence is a human donor with multiple sclerosis. The material sequenced was PBMCs, taken from a patient treated with natalizumab. The CDR3 region is CASSQAVALQPQHF. The CDR3 DNA follows: TGCGCCAGCAGCCAAGCCGTAGCCCTTCAGCCCCAGCATTTT.